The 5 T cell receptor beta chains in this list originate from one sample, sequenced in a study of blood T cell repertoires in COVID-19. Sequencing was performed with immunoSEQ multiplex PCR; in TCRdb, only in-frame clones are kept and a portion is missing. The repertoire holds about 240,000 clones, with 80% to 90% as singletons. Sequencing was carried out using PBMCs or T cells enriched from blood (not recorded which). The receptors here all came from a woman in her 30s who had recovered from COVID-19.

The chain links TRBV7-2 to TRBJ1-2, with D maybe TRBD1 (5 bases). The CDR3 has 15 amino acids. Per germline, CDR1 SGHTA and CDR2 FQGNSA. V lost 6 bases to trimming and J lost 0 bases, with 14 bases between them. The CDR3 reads CASRFGTAANYGYTF. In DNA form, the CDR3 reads TGTGCCAGCAGGTTCGGGACTGCCGCTAACTATGGCTACACCTTC.

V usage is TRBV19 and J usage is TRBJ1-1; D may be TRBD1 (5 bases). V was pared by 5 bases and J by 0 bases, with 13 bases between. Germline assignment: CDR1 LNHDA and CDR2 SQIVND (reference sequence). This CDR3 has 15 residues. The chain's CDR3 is CASSPSTAMNTEAFF. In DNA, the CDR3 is TGTGCCAGTAGTCCATCGACAGCAATGAACACTGAAGCTTTCTTT.

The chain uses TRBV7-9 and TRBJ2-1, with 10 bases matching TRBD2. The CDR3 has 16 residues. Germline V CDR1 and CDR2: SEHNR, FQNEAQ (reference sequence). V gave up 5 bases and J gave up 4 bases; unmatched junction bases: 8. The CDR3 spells CASSPNGLAEYNEQFF. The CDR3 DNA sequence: TGTGCCAGCAGCCCTAACGGACTAGCGGAATACAATGAGCAGTTCTTC.

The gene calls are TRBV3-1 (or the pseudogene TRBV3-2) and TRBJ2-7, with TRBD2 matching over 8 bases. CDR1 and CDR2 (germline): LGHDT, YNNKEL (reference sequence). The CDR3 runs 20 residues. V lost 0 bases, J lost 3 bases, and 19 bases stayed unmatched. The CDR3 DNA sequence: TGTGCCAGCAGCCAAGAGTCCAGGCAACTAGCGGACAAGCAGATCTACGAGCAGTACTTC. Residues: CASSQESRQLADKQIYEQYF.

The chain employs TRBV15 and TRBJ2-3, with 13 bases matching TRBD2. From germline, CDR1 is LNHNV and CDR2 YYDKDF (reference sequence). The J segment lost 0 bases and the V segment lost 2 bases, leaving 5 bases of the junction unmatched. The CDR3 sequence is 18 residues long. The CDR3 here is CATSRTSGRARSTDTQYF. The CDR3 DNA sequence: TGTGCCACCAGCAGAACTAGCGGGAGGGCCCGAAGCACAGATACGCAGTATTTT.